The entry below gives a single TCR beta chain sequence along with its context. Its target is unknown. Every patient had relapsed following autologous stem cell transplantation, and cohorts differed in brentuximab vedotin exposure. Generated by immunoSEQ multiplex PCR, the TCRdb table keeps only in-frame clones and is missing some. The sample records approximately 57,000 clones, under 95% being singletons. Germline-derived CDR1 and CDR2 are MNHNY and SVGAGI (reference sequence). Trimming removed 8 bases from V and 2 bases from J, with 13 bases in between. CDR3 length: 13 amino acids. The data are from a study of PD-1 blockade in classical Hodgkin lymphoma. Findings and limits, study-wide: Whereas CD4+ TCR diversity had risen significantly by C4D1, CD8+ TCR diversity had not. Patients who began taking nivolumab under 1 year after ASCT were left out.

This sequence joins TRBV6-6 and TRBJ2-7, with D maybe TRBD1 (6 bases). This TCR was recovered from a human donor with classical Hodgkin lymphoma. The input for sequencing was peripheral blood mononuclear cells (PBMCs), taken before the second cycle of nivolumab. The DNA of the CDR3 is TGTGCCAGCGCAGGGGTGGGGACCTACGAGCAGTACTTC. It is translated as CASAGVGTYEQYF.